Listed below are T cell receptor beta chains from one sample, sequenced in a study of T cell responses to AZD1222 COVID-19 vaccine. Only in-frame clones appear in the TCRdb table, and some are missing; sequencing was by immunoSEQ multiplex PCR. Seen here are around 96,000 clones, 85% to 90% observed once, and the top ten hold approximately 5.6%. Material: peripheral blood, obtained 28 days after the second AZD1222 dose. The receptors here all came from an adult who received the AZD1222 COVID-19 vaccine. Both conserved end residues are part of each CDR3. The order of the fields is CDR3 protein, CDR3 DNA, clone size, V gene, J gene, D gene. A D gene is named only where the DNA matches it firmly. The size field is filled for only some rows; it gives once, few, many or a size class.

cdr3_aa: CATSRDLNEKLFF
cdr3_nt: TGTGCCACCAGCAGGGACCTTAATGAAAAACTGTTTTTT
clone_size: -
v_call: TRBV15
j_call: TRBJ1-4
d_call: -

cdr3_aa: CAISPGTLKGYEQYF
cdr3_nt: TGTGCCATCAGCCCCGGGACACTCAAGGGGTACGAGCAGTACTTC
clone_size: -
v_call: TRBV10-3
j_call: TRBJ2-7
d_call: -

cdr3_aa: CASSSTGVQETQYF
cdr3_nt: TGTGCCAGCAGCTCTACAGGGGTTCAAGAGACCCAGTACTTC
clone_size: -
v_call: TRBV7-9
j_call: TRBJ2-5
d_call: TRBD1

cdr3_aa: CASSSMGGGETQYF
cdr3_nt: TGTGCCAGCAGCTCGATGGGCGGAGGGGAGACCCAGTACTTC
clone_size: -
v_call: TRBV11-2
j_call: TRBJ2-5
d_call: -

cdr3_aa: CASSRQGAGYTF
cdr3_nt: TGTGCCAGCAGCCGACAGGGGGCTGGCTACACCTTC
clone_size: -
v_call: TRBV7-8
j_call: TRBJ1-2
d_call: TRBD1

cdr3_aa: CASSLRGVYEQYF
cdr3_nt: TGTGCCAGCAGTTTACGGGGGGTATACGAGCAGTACTTC
clone_size: -
v_call: TRBV28
j_call: TRBJ2-7
d_call: TRBD2

cdr3_aa: CASSKARGGMNTEAFF
cdr3_nt: TGTGCCAGCAGCAAAGCTCGGGGGGGCATGAACACTGAAGCTTTCTTT
clone_size: -
v_call: TRBV21-1
j_call: TRBJ1-1
d_call: -

cdr3_aa: CASSLAGTAEEKLFF
cdr3_nt: TGCGCCAGCAGCTTGGCCGGGACGGCGGAGGAAAAACTGTTTTTT
clone_size: once
v_call: TRBV5-1
j_call: TRBJ1-4
d_call: -

cdr3_aa: CASSLERGSKTQYF
cdr3_nt: TGTGCCAGCAGCTTAGAAAGGGGCAGCAAGACCCAGTACTTC
clone_size: -
v_call: TRBV7-2
j_call: TRBJ2-5
d_call: -

cdr3_aa: CASSPLGQGVNTEAFF
cdr3_nt: TGTGCCAGCAGCCCCCTCGGACAGGGCGTGAACACTGAAGCTTTCTTT
clone_size: once
v_call: TRBV28
j_call: TRBJ1-1
d_call: TRBD1

cdr3_aa: CASSFHGGAFF
cdr3_nt: TGTGCCAGCAGCTTCCATGGAGGAGCTTTCTTT
clone_size: -
v_call: TRBV7-9
j_call: TRBJ1-1
d_call: -

cdr3_aa: CSVEEGRDTRAHNYGYTF
cdr3_nt: TGCAGCGTTGAAGAGGGACGGGACACTCGCGCTCATAACTATGGCTACACCTTC
clone_size: -
v_call: TRBV29-1
j_call: TRBJ1-2
d_call: -

cdr3_aa: CASSFWQGGYDGTNEKLFF
cdr3_nt: TGTGCCAGCAGTTTTTGGCAGGGTGGGTATGATGGGACTAATGAAAAACTGTTTTTT
clone_size: -
v_call: TRBV28
j_call: TRBJ1-4
d_call: -

cdr3_aa: CASSRTVAGAGNTIYF
cdr3_nt: TGTGCCAGCTCACGCACGGTGGCAGGGGCTGGAAACACCATATATTTT
clone_size: -
v_call: TRBV18
j_call: TRBJ1-3
d_call: -

cdr3_aa: CASSGTVSSYEQYF
cdr3_nt: TGTGCCAGTAGTGGGACAGTGAGCTCCTACGAGCAGTACTTC
clone_size: -
v_call: TRBV19
j_call: TRBJ2-7
d_call: TRBD1

cdr3_aa: CASALGQSSYNEQFF
cdr3_nt: TGTGCTAGTGCCTTGGGACAGAGCTCCTACAATGAGCAGTTCTTC
clone_size: few
v_call: TRBV12-5
j_call: TRBJ2-1
d_call: TRBD1

cdr3_aa: CASSQDSTDSYGYTF
cdr3_nt: TGTGCCAGCAGCCAAGATTCGACAGACAGCTATGGCTACACCTTC
clone_size: -
v_call: TRBV3-1/TRBV3-2
j_call: TRBJ1-2
d_call: -

cdr3_aa: CASSQVKLPWDTQYF
cdr3_nt: TGTGCCAGCAGCCAAGTGAAACTACCTTGGGATACGCAGTATTTT
clone_size: -
v_call: TRBV3-1/TRBV3-2
j_call: TRBJ2-3
d_call: -

cdr3_aa: CASSFGGGDEKLFF
cdr3_nt: TGTGCCAGCAGCTTCGGGGGCGGGGATGAAAAACTGTTTTTT
clone_size: -
v_call: TRBV11-2
j_call: TRBJ1-4
d_call: -

cdr3_aa: CASSLILNEQYF
cdr3_nt: TGTGCCAGCAGTTTGATCCTTAACGAGCAGTACTTC
clone_size: -
v_call: TRBV28
j_call: TRBJ2-7
d_call: -

cdr3_aa: CASSTSSPGTEQFF
cdr3_nt: TGTGCCAGTAGTACTTCCTCTCCAGGTACCGAGCAGTTCTTC
clone_size: -
v_call: TRBV19
j_call: TRBJ2-1
d_call: -

cdr3_aa: CARFPGLSFYNEQFF
cdr3_nt: TGTGCTAGATTTCCGGGACTATCCTTCTACAATGAGCAGTTCTTC
clone_size: -
v_call: TRBV9
j_call: TRBJ2-1
d_call: TRBD2

cdr3_aa: CASLSNQPQHF
cdr3_nt: TGTGCCAGCCTGAGCAATCAGCCCCAGCATTTT
clone_size: once
v_call: TRBV28
j_call: TRBJ1-5
d_call: -

cdr3_aa: CASSLGGQGPGTQYF
cdr3_nt: TGTGCCAGCAGCTTAGGGGGACAGGGCCCCGGGACCCAGTACTTC
clone_size: -
v_call: TRBV7-8
j_call: TRBJ2-5
d_call: TRBD1

cdr3_aa: CASSSLAEKGYTF
cdr3_nt: TGTGCCAGCAGCTCTTTGGCCGAGAAAGGCTACACCTTC
clone_size: -
v_call: TRBV6-2/TRBV6-3
j_call: TRBJ1-2
d_call: -

cdr3_aa: CASSVGKWTDTQYF
cdr3_nt: TGTGCCAGCAGCGTAGGGAAGTGGACAGATACGCAGTATTTT
clone_size: -
v_call: TRBV9
j_call: TRBJ2-3
d_call: -

cdr3_aa: CAAHSGGGNTIYF
cdr3_nt: TGTGCGGCACACTCGGGGGGAGGAAACACCATATATTTT
clone_size: -
v_call: TRBV28
j_call: TRBJ1-3
d_call: -

cdr3_aa: CASRPQQGPYEQYF
cdr3_nt: TGTGCCAGCAGGCCACAACAGGGGCCCTACGAGCAGTACTTC
clone_size: once
v_call: TRBV6-5
j_call: TRBJ2-7
d_call: TRBD1

cdr3_aa: CASSIDLQAPGKGYTF
cdr3_nt: TGTGCCAGTAGTATAGATCTGCAAGCCCCCGGGAAGGGCTACACCTTC
clone_size: -
v_call: TRBV19
j_call: TRBJ1-2
d_call: -

cdr3_aa: CASSPRVARMIYGYTF
cdr3_nt: TGTGCCAGCTCCCCCCGTGTTGCGAGAATGATCTATGGCTACACCTTC
clone_size: -
v_call: TRBV18
j_call: TRBJ1-2
d_call: -

cdr3_aa: CASSPHRKYEQYF
cdr3_nt: TGTGCCAGCTCACCACACAGAAAGTACGAGCAGTACTTC
clone_size: -
v_call: TRBV18
j_call: TRBJ2-7
d_call: -

cdr3_aa: CASSLTPGGDEQFF
cdr3_nt: TGTGCCAGCAGCTTAACCCCCGGAGGGGATGAGCAGTTCTTC
clone_size: -
v_call: TRBV7-9
j_call: TRBJ2-1
d_call: -

cdr3_aa: CASSNGAGAVTQYF
cdr3_nt: TGTGCCAGCAGCAACGGGGCGGGGGCTGTGACCCAGTACTTC
clone_size: -
v_call: TRBV13
j_call: TRBJ2-5
d_call: -

cdr3_aa: CASSPGVGSVEEQYF
cdr3_nt: TGTGCCAGCAGCCCCGGAGTAGGTTCTGTGGAGGAGCAGTACTTC
clone_size: -
v_call: TRBV14
j_call: TRBJ2-7
d_call: -

cdr3_aa: CASRLAPGTPIEQFF
cdr3_nt: TGTGCCAGCAGACTGGCCCCCGGGACTCCTATAGAGCAGTTCTTC
clone_size: -
v_call: TRBV28
j_call: TRBJ2-1
d_call: -

cdr3_aa: CAWSVSRSQPQHF
cdr3_nt: TGTGCCTGGAGTGTATCGAGATCCCAGCCCCAGCATTTT
clone_size: -
v_call: TRBV30
j_call: TRBJ1-5
d_call: -

cdr3_aa: CASSPPAGTRGTDTQYF
cdr3_nt: TGTGCCAGCAGTCCCCCGGCCGGGACTAGAGGGACAGATACGCAGTATTTT
clone_size: -
v_call: TRBV28
j_call: TRBJ2-3
d_call: TRBD2

cdr3_aa: CASAPWGLAGVREQFF
cdr3_nt: TGCGCCAGCGCCCCCTGGGGCCTTGCGGGGGTTAGGGAGCAGTTCTTC
clone_size: -
v_call: TRBV4-1
j_call: TRBJ2-1
d_call: TRBD2

cdr3_aa: CASSEDLPLGINEQFF
cdr3_nt: TGTGCCAGCAGCGAGGACCTTCCCTTGGGGATAAATGAGCAGTTCTTC
clone_size: -
v_call: TRBV9
j_call: TRBJ2-1
d_call: -

cdr3_aa: CASSTGRTQETQYF
cdr3_nt: TGTGCCAGCAGCACCGGACGGACACAAGAGACCCAGTACTTC
clone_size: few
v_call: TRBV7-9
j_call: TRBJ2-5
d_call: -